This T cell receptor beta chain was sequenced during a study of blood T cell repertoires in COVID-19. Study-level background: The samples span acute and convalescent COVID-19 from the United States, Italy and Spain. From T cells, B-cell-depleted T cells, or PBMCs came the material, which was cDNA or gDNA.

Authors' data handling: Amplified reference gene primers provided the basis for estimating nucleated cell counts. Sequencing used immunoSEQ multiplex PCR; TCRdb keeps in-frame clones, though not all of them. D and trimming come from the DNA, and the V and J calls and clone size come from that table. Altogether just over 150,000 clones are present, roughly 79% being singletons, with the ten largest covering 22%. V lost 2 bases to trimming and J lost 5 bases, with 9 bases between them. CDR3 length: 14 residues. Germline CDR1 is SEHNR and CDR2 is FQNEAQ (reference sequence). The material sequenced was peripheral blood. The rearrangement uses TRBV7-9 and TRBJ1-4; D not resolved. The TCR sequence derives from a woman aged 80 or over with acute or convalescent COVID-19. The DNA for the CDR3 is TGTGCCAGCAGCTTACTACAGCCCAATGAAAAACTGTTTTTT. This codes for CASSLLQPNEKLFF.